Listed here are 26 T cell receptor beta chains from one sample, sequenced in a study of vaccination and CD4 T cells after COVID-19. The Oncomine TCR Beta short-read assay sequenced DNA from cultured CD4+ T cells. In TCRdb, the PCR reads were re-called with MiXCR into one record per CDR3 protein. The sample contains some 22,000 distinct CDR3 sequences, approximately 65% of which appear only once. Treatment indicated: approximately 10-day PBMC culture with coronavirus spike peptide pools or control peptides (ViraFEST assay). For these receptors, no antigen is known. The source material was CD4+ T cells from blood, cultured in vitro, sampled before SARS-CoV-2 vaccination. The receptor set was obtained from a human donor who received a COVID-19 vaccine.

The chain uses TRBV6-1 and TRBJ1-5; the match to TRBD1 covers 9 bases. Looked up from germline, CDR1 is MNHNS and CDR2 is SASEGT. This CDR3 spans 18 amino acids. V was clipped by 5 bases and J by 3 bases; unmatched bases: 14. DNA for the CDR3: TGTGCCAGCAGTACTCCGGGACAGGGATTCCGAACCAATCAGCCCCAGCATTTT. Translation: CASSTPGQGFRTNQPQHF.

This clonotype was observed a single time. This chain uses TRBV15 with TRBJ2-1, with D tentatively TRBD1 (6 bases). CDR3 size: 13 residues. Trimming took off 8 bases at V and 8 bases at J, with 16 bases between the two ends. Germline V lookup: CDR1 LNHNV, CDR2 YYDKDF (reference sequence). The DNA for the CDR3 is TGTGCCACCGGTACAGGGTATAGGGATGAGCAGTTCTTC. Translation gives CATGTGYRDEQFF.

The gene calls are TRBV6-1 and TRBJ2-1; D possibly corresponds to TRBD1 (6 bases). Deletions cut 6 bases from V and 0 bases from J, with 15 bases between. The V gene's germline CDR1 is MNHNS and CDR2 SASEGT. The CDR3 contains 16 residues. CDR3 sequence reads: CASRPDRPSSYNEQFF. The CDR3 DNA reads TGTGCCAGCAGACCCGACAGGCCGAGCTCCTACAATGAGCAGTTCTTC.

This chain connects TRBV7-2 to TRBJ2-1; a possible D gene is TRBD1 (6 bases). Germline CDR1 and CDR2: SGHTA and FQGNSA. The CDR3 has 12 residues. The CDR3 DNA is TGTGCTAGACTCGCGTACAGGGTTGAGCAGTTCTTC. This sequence encodes CARLAYRVEQFF.

The V call is TRBV20-1, the J call TRBJ2-5, with a tentative D call TRBD1 (7 bases). This CDR3 is 15 amino acids long. V was clipped by 3 bases and J by 5 bases, with 19 bases between them. The germline V gene has CDR1 DFQATT and CDR2 SNEGSKA (reference sequence). The CDR3 here is CSASQGTPGGETQYF. The CDR3 DNA sequence: TGCAGTGCTAGCCAAGGGACCCCAGGGGGGGAGACCCAGTACTTC.

This sequence joins TRBV6-1 and TRBJ1-4; no definite D call. This CDR3 region has 14 residues. The ends were cut back, 6 bases at V and 3 bases at J, with 11 bases in the middle. Per germline, CDR1 MNHNS and CDR2 SASEGT. The CDR3 is CASSEPESNEKLFF. In nucleotides, the CDR3 is TGTGCCAGCAGCGAACCCGAATCTAATGAAAAACTGTTTTTT.

This chain connects TRBV12-3 or TRBV12-4 to TRBJ1-6, with D unclear. The germline V and J ends were trimmed by 7 bases and 7 bases, with 17 bases remaining between them. The CDR3 extends over 15 amino acids. The CDR3 reads CASKKAGPTNSPLHF. The CDR3 nucleotides are TGTGCCAGCAAAAAAGCGGGTCCGACGAATTCACCCCTCCACTTT.

This clonotype has more than one count but fewer than ten. The genes are TRBV11-3 and TRBJ1-1, with no clear D. The germline gives CDR1 SGHNT, CDR2 YENEEA. CDR3 length: 15 residues. V lost 3 bases and J lost 5, with 16 bases in between. The CDR3 coding sequence is TGTGCCAGCAGCTTTCTCCTGGGTGCGCGGACTGAAGCTTTCTTT. It encodes CASSFLLGARTEAFF.

The CDR3 protein is CSARGQVKGYEQYF. The DNA for the CDR3 is TGCAGTGCTAGAGGACAGGTAAAGGGCTACGAGCAGTACTTC. The rearrangement links TRBV20-1 to TRBJ2-7; perhaps TRBD1 as D (6 bases). CDR1 DFQATT and CDR2 SNEGSKA come from the germline V gene (reference sequence). This CDR3 spans 14 amino acids. V was shortened by 1 base and J by 3 bases, with 13 bases between the two germline ends.

V usage is TRBV19 and J usage is TRBJ1-2; TRBD1 agrees at 7 bases. Germline CDR1 reads LNHDA; CDR2 reads SQIVND (reference sequence). With 10 bases clipped from V and 2 bases from J, the junction kept 7 bases outside the gene matches. The CDR3 has 13 residues. CDR3 region: CATTDRENYGYTF. CDR3 sequence (DNA): TGTGCCACCACCGACAGGGAAAACTATGGCTACACCTTC.

The gene calls are TRBV7-2 and TRBJ1-3, with 8 bases lining up with TRBD1. The V and J ends lost 1 base and 2 bases, in that order; junction bases with no gene match: 1. CDR3 length: 15 amino acids. CDR1 SGHTA and CDR2 FQGNSA come from the germline V gene. The CDR3: CASSLGTGTGNTIYF. The CDR3 DNA follows: TGTGCCAGCAGCTTAGGGACAGGGACTGGAAACACCATATATTTT.

The chain uses TRBV15 and TRBJ1-2; D not resolved. The CDR3 has 13 residues. Germline V CDR1 and CDR2: LNHNV, YYDKDF (reference sequence). Trimming pared 9 bases from V and 3 bases from J, leaving 14 bases between. The CDR3 loop is CATQDPGDYGYTF. CDR3 bases: TGTGCCACTCAGGACCCAGGCGACTATGGCTACACCTTC.

Turning to this clonotype: An end of the junction differs from the germline gene, which may be a read error. CDR3 nucleotide sequence: TGTGCTAGCAGGGACCGACTAGCGGGGACAGATACGCAGTATTTT. Translating it yields CASRDRLAGTDTQYF. The rearrangement uses TRBV6-1 and TRBJ2-3; 11 bases align to TRBD2. Germline V gene sequence: CDR1 MNHNS, CDR2 SASEGT. The CDR3 length is 15 residues.

The count of this clonotype is one. The rearrangement joins TRBV30 to TRBJ1-4, with 7 bases lining up with TRBD1. The CDR3 runs to 15 residues. J was trimmed by 5 bases and V by 2 bases; bases with no gene match: 8. Per the germline V gene, CDR1 is GTSNPN and CDR2 is SVGIG (reference sequence). The CDR3 sequence: CAWSPIDRVNEKLFF. The CDR3 DNA is TGTGCCTGGAGTCCTATCGACAGGGTGAATGAAAAACTGTTTTTT.

The chain uses TRBV10-2 and TRBJ2-3, with D possibly matching TRBD1 (6 bases). Germline CDR1 and CDR2: WSHSY and SAAADI. The CDR3 has 15 residues. With 5 bases removed from V and 2 bases from J, the gap between germline ends came to 14 bases. CDR3 protein: CASSINRENTDTQYF. The CDR3 nucleotides are TGCGCCAGCAGTATAAACAGGGAGAACACAGATACGCAGTATTTT.

The V and J genes are TRBV19 and TRBJ1-5, with 7 bases that match TRBD1. Germline V lookup: CDR1 LNHDA, CDR2 SQIVND (reference sequence). The junction had 8 bases not matched to a gene; V was cut back by 5 bases and J by 4 bases. The CDR3 has 15 amino acids. The CDR3, as DNA: TGTGCCAGTAGTCTCCGCGACAGGGCAAATCAGCCCCAGCATTTT. It encodes CASSLRDRANQPQHF.

The rearrangement uses TRBV7-9 and TRBJ2-5; D is ambiguous. This CDR3 is 14 amino acids long. Germline V gene lookup returns CDR1 SEHNR and CDR2 FQNEAQ (reference sequence). V was trimmed by 3 bases and J by 0 bases, leaving 8 bases between them. The CDR3 nucleotides are TGTGCCAGCAGCTTCGGCGGAAACCAAGAGACCCAGTACTTC. Translated, it gives CASSFGGNQETQYF. Using reference TRBV7-9 and TRBJ2-5 for the parts outside the CDR3, the full variable domain is DTGVSQNPRHKITKRGQNVTFRCDPISEHNRLYWYRQTLGQGPEFLTYFQNEAQLEKSRLLSDRFSAERPKGSFSTLEIQRTEQGDSAMYLCASSFGGNQETQYFGPGTRLLVL.

This chain joins TRBV20-1 and TRBJ1-6; TRBD1 matches 8 bases. The V segment lost 5 bases and the J segment 8 bases; nucleotides outside the gene matches: 5. Per the germline V gene, CDR1 is DFQATT and CDR2 is SNEGSKA (reference sequence). The CDR3 is 13 amino acids. The CDR3 coding sequence is TGCAGTGCTCCAGGACAGGGTGATTCACCCCTCCACTTT. This sequence encodes CSAPGQGDSPLHF.

This clonotype was recorded a few times. The rearrangement links TRBV19 to TRBJ1-2, with D perhaps matching TRBD1 (6 bases). Germline V gene sequence: CDR1 LNHDA, CDR2 SQIVND (reference sequence). There are 13 residues in the CDR3. V was cut by 8 bases and J by 4 bases, with 14 bases left in between. The CDR3 reads CASQETGRYGYTF. The CDR3, as DNA: TGTGCCAGTCAAGAAACAGGGCGCTATGGCTACACCTTC.

This clonotype has more than one count but fewer than ten. The rearrangement uses TRBV20-1 and TRBJ1-6; TRBD1 might be the D (5 bases). Germline lookup yields CDR1 DFQATT and CDR2 SNEGSKA (reference sequence). Between the trimmed V and J ends, which lost 0 bases and 9 bases, there was a span of 6 bases. This CDR3 region has 12 residues. The CDR3 is CSAREGGSPLHF. The CDR3 DNA sequence: TGCAGTGCTAGAGAGGGGGGTTCACCCCTCCACTTT.

This clonotype has a handful of counts. V and J are TRBV27 and TRBJ2-5, with 8 bases matching TRBD2. CDR3 length equals 14 residues. CDR1 and CDR2 (germline): MNHEY, SMNVEV (reference sequence). J was trimmed by 2 bases and V by 3 bases; bases with no gene match: 2. In DNA, the CDR3 is TGTGCCAGCAGTTTTGCGGGGGGACAAGAGACCCAGTACTTC. This translates into CASSFAGGQETQYF.

The rearrangement links TRBV27 to TRBJ2-4, with 9 bases identical to TRBD1. Germline assignment: CDR1 MNHEY and CDR2 SMNVEV (reference sequence). There are 19 residues in the CDR3. V lost 5 bases and J lost 1; bases outside the gene matches: 15. The CDR3 nucleotides read TGTGCCAGCAGTGCCGGGACAGGGTTTATGGGATGGGCCAAAAACATTCAGTACTTC. Translated, it gives CASSAGTGFMGWAKNIQYF.

J is TRBJ2-3 and V is TRBV7-9, with TRBD2 matching over 8 bases. The length of the CDR3 is 14 residues. With 6 bases clipped from V and 6 bases from J, the junction kept 8 bases outside the gene matches. The germline gives CDR1 SEHNR, CDR2 FQNEAQ (reference sequence). Written as DNA, the CDR3 is TGTGCCAGCAGGCCGGGACTAGTATCGGATACGCAGTATTTT. Translation gives CASRPGLVSDTQYF. Full variable domain (rest looked up from reference TRBV7-9 and TRBJ2-3): DTGVSQNPRHKITKRGQNVTFRCDPISEHNRLYWYRQTLGQGPEFLTYFQNEAQLEKSRLLSDRFSAERPKGSFSTLEIQRTEQGDSAMYLCASRPGLVSDTQYFGPGTRLTVL.

This clonotype was observed a few times. This rearrangement joins TRBV15 to TRBJ1-2; no firm D call. V shed 0 bases and J shed 6 bases, with 5 bases lying between them. CDR3 length: 12 amino acids. Germline V gene data show CDR1 as LNHNV and CDR2 as YYDKDF (reference sequence). DNA for the CDR3: TGTGCCACCAGCAGAGAGGGGAATGGCTACACCTTC. Translating gives CATSREGNGYTF.

V and J are TRBV6-1 and TRBJ2-1, with D unresolved. CDR3 size: 16 residues. Trimming took off 6 bases at V and 0 bases at J, with 15 bases between the two ends. Germline loops: CDR1 MNHNS, CDR2 SASEGT. DNA of the CDR3: TGTGCCAGCAGGTATTCTAGACTTATCTCCTACAATGAGCAGTTCTTC. It codes for CASRYSRLISYNEQFF.

This clonotype turned up a few times. In DNA, the CDR3 is TGTGCCAGCAGTCTCGGTATAGGGCTTAGCGAAAAACTGTTTTTT. Protein product: CASSLGIGLSEKLFF. The chain recombines TRBV12-3 or TRBV12-4 with TRBJ1-4; the D is unclear. V lost 5 bases to trimming and J lost 8 bases, with 18 bases between them. This CDR3 spans 15 amino acids.